This T cell receptor beta chain stems from a study of blood T cell repertoires in COVID-19. Allocation to cohorts depended on clinical history reported by the participants. Method: immunoSEQ multiplex PCR; TCRdb's copy keeps in-frame clones and lacks some. The repertoire holds a few hundred thousand clones, with roughly 90% as singletons. Sequences were obtained from PBMCs or T cells enriched from blood (not recorded which). This sequence originates from a woman aged 60-70 years who had recovered from COVID-19.

The CDR3 bases are TGTGCCAGCAGCCAAGCGTTCAGGGGGCTCGGAAACACCATATATTTT. Translating it yields CASSQAFRGLGNTIYF. The chain uses TRBV3-1 (or the pseudogene TRBV3-2) and TRBJ1-3; 8 bases line up with TRBD1. This CDR3 comprises 16 residues. CDR1 and CDR2 from the germline V gene are LGHDT and YNNKEL (reference sequence). Trimming removed 1 base from V and 4 bases from J; junction bases left unmatched: 6.